A single sample gave rise to the 27 T cell receptor beta chains below, sequenced in a study of beta chain features in type 1 diabetes. Whole-study findings and limits: Shorter TCRB CDR3s, moderately but significantly so, were found in Type 1 diabetes patients in all four CD4+ subsets.

These receptors have no known antigen. Sequencing targeted expressed TCRB transcripts, as all isolated RNA had been reverse transcribed. Libraries were prepared by immunoSEQ multiplex PCR; TCRdb keeps only in-frame clonotypes and omits some of them. The sample includes 500,000 to 850,000 clones, 11% to 15% seen only once; the top ten take just under 0.04%. The sample consisted of naive CD4+ T cells from blood. The receptor source for this set is a man younger than 35 with type 1 diabetes.

In its sample, this clone was seen a few times. The chain combines TRBV30 with TRBJ2-5, with D possibly being TRBD2 (6 bases). Germline CDR1 GTSNPN, CDR2 SVGIG (reference sequence). This CDR3 has 15 amino acids. Trimming removed 5 bases at V and 9 bases at J, with 25 bases between. CDR3 bases: TGTGCCTGGGCGGGATGGGACGCCCCCCGCTGGGCCCAGTACTTC. It is translated as CAWAGWDAPRWAQYF.

This clone was seen only a few times. In nucleotides, the CDR3 is TGTGCCTGGAATCGGCGGAACAGGGATACGCAGTATTTT. Its translation is CAWNRRNRDTQYF. The chain links TRBV30 to TRBJ2-3; tentatively, D is TRBD1 (5 bases). CDR3 size: 13 residues. The germline V and J ends were trimmed by 4 bases and 6 bases, with 14 bases remaining between them. Germline CDR1 reads GTSNPN; CDR2 reads SVGIG (reference sequence).

In its sample, this clone was seen a few times. The gene calls are TRBV9 and TRBJ1-2; 10 bases are shared with TRBD1. With 0 bases clipped from V and 2 bases from J, the junction kept 1 base outside the gene matches. CDR1 and CDR2 from the germline V gene are SGDLS and YYNGEE. The CDR3 runs 15 residues. CDR3 sequence reads: CASSVGQGANYGYTF. The DNA for the CDR3 is TGTGCCAGCAGCGTAGGACAGGGGGCGAACTATGGCTACACCTTC.

The genes are TRBV5-5 and TRBJ1-3; unclear D gene. Germline V gives CDR1 SGHKS, CDR2 YYEKEE (reference sequence). The CDR3 has 13 amino acids. V lost 0 bases, J lost 4 bases, and 5 bases lay in between. CDR3 nucleotides: TGTGCCAGCAGCTTGGACGTAGGAAACACCATATATTTT. This codes for CASSLDVGNTIYF.

This clone was counted only a few times. The rearrangement uses TRBV5-1 and TRBJ1-5; D is unclear. V was clipped by 4 bases and J by 6 bases, with 14 bases between them. The length of the CDR3 is 14 residues. CDR1 SGHRS and CDR2 YFSETQ come from the germline V gene. DNA of the CDR3: TGCGCCAGCAGCCCGGCGGGGTCTGGTCAGCCCCAGCATTTT. Amino acids: CASSPAGSGQPQHF.

The chain combines TRBV25-1 with TRBJ1-2; tentatively, D is TRBD1 (5 bases). Germline-derived CDR1 and CDR2 are MGHDK and SYGVNS. The CDR3 has 14 residues. Deletions cut 1 base from V and 6 bases from J, with 12 bases between. CDR3 DNA: TGTGCCAGCAGTGAATTCGGGGCCCACGATGGCTACACCTTC. It codes for CASSEFGAHDGYTF.

V is TRBV6-1 and J is TRBJ2-1, with D perhaps TRBD1 (6 bases). Germline loops: CDR1 MNHNS, CDR2 SASEGT. The V end was cut by 5 bases, the J end by 6 bases, with 17 bases between. The length of the CDR3 is 15 residues. CDR3 sequence: CASSLDSTNFNEQFF. Here the CDR3 DNA reads TGTGCCAGCAGTTTGGACAGTACTAATTTCAATGAGCAGTTCTTC.

This clone has only a few counts. This chain links TRBV29-1 with TRBJ1-1, with D uncertain. There are 13 residues in the CDR3. The germline V gene encodes CDR1 SQVTM and CDR2 ANQGSEA. V was cut by 8 bases and J by 0 bases, with 13 bases left in between. CDR3 nucleotides: TGCAGCCCCAAGATGCAGGTGAACACTGAAGCTTTCTTT. This gives the protein CSPKMQVNTEAFF.

This rearrangement joins TRBV29-1 to TRBJ1-4; D unclear. The V and J ends lost 7 bases and 7 bases respectively, with 16 bases between them. The CDR3 runs to 13 residues. CDR1 is SQVTM, CDR2 ANQGSEA, per germline. The CDR3 is CSARAPLAEKLFF. CDR3 sequence (DNA): TGCAGCGCGCGGGCCCCCCTAGCTGAAAAACTGTTTTTT.

CDR3: CASSPVTSTDTQYF. The CDR3 coding sequence is TGTGCCAGCTCACCAGTCACGAGCACAGATACGCAGTATTTT. The rearrangement links TRBV18 to TRBJ2-3; D gene unclear. CDR1 and CDR2 (germline): KGHSH, LQKENI. The CDR3 covers 14 residues. The V gene lost 2 bases and the J gene lost 0 bases, with 6 bases spanning the gap.

The chain carries TRBV18 and TRBJ2-2, with D hard to call. Trimming cost V 1 base and J 6 bases, with 6 bases left between them. CDR3 length: 13 residues. Germline V CDR1 and CDR2: KGHSH, LQKENI. CDR3 residues: CASSPRQPGELFF. DNA of the CDR3: TGTGCCAGCTCACCACGCCAACCCGGGGAGCTGTTTTTT. The entire variable domain, with the rest obtained from reference TRBV18 and TRBJ2-2, is as follows: NAGVMQNPRHLVRRRGQEARLRCSPMKGHSHVYWYRQLPEEGLKFMVYLQKENIIDESGMPKERFSAEFPKEGPSILRIQQVVRGDSAAYFCASSPRQPGELFFGEGSRLTVL.

This clone was counted only a few times. The chain joins TRBV4-1 to TRBJ1-1; D is uncertain. V was shortened by 1 base and J by 1 base, with 4 bases between the two germline ends. The CDR3 runs 13 residues. Germline V gene data show CDR1 as MGHRA and CDR2 as YSYEKL. The CDR3 DNA follows: TGCGCCAGCAGCCAAGTACCGAACACTGAAGCTTTCTTT. This codes for CASSQVPNTEAFF.

V and J are TRBV27 and TRBJ1-4; the match to TRBD1 covers 7 bases. CDR3 length: 14 amino acids. Germline V lookup: CDR1 MNHEY, CDR2 SMNVEV (reference sequence). Trimming at V came to 6 bases and at J to 5 bases, leaving 6 bases not matched to a gene. The chain's CDR3 is CASSWDRLNEKLFF. For the CDR3, the DNA is TGTGCCAGCAGCTGGGACAGACTGAATGAAAAACTGTTTTTT.

This clone was counted between two and nine times. The genes are TRBV29-1 and TRBJ2-7; D is tentatively TRBD1 or TRBD2 (6 bases each). Per germline, CDR1 SQVTM and CDR2 ANQGSEA. Trimming took off 4 bases at V and 3 bases at J, with 13 bases between the two ends. This CDR3 comprises 13 residues. CDR3 protein: CSVAGADLYEQYF. DNA for the CDR3: TGCAGCGTTGCGGGGGCAGACCTCTACGAGCAGTACTTC.

This clone was counted between two and nine times. The V and J genes are TRBV6-6 and TRBJ2-1; 11 bases fit TRBD2. J gave up 6 bases and V 0 bases, and 4 bases lay outside the gene matches. Looked up from germline, CDR1 is MNHNY and CDR2 is SVGAGI (reference sequence). This CDR3 has 16 residues. The CDR3 is CASSYSGTSGFNEQFF. In DNA, the CDR3 is TGTGCCAGCAGTTACTCGGGGACTAGCGGCTTCAATGAGCAGTTCTTC.

The chain links TRBV19 to TRBJ2-6; TRBD2 might be the D (6 bases). The germline V gene encodes CDR1 LNHDA and CDR2 SQIVND (reference sequence). This CDR3 comprises 15 residues. The V end lost 5 bases, the J end lost 0 bases, and 8 bases lay between the germline ends. CDR3 DNA: TGTGCCAGTAGTTTGGGAGGCTCTGGGGCCAACGTCCTGACTTTC. It yields the protein CASSLGGSGANVLTF.

The rearrangement links TRBV7-2 to TRBJ2-1; TRBD1 matches 8 bases. Germline V lookup: CDR1 SGHTA, CDR2 FQGNSA. The V segment lost 5 bases and the J segment 4 bases; nucleotides outside the gene matches: 7. This CDR3 spans 15 amino acids. The CDR3 region has the DNA TGTGCCAGCAGCAACCAGGGGGCGGTTTACAATGAGCAGTTCTTC. Protein product: CASSNQGAVYNEQFF.

This clone occurred a few times. The V gene is TRBV7-9, the J gene TRBJ2-6; TRBD2 is a possible D gene (6 bases). The CDR3 spans 16 residues. V was shortened by 2 bases and J by 2 bases, with 10 bases between the two germline ends. Germline V gene sequence: CDR1 SEHNR, CDR2 FQNEAQ (reference sequence). This CDR3 reads CASSLLGGAGANVLTF. Written as DNA, the CDR3 is TGTGCCAGCAGCTTACTCGGGGGAGCTGGGGCCAACGTCCTGACTTTC. Full variable domain (remainder filled in from reference TRBV7-9 and TRBJ2-6): DTGVSQNPRHKITKRGQNVTFRCDPISEHNRLYWYRQTLGQGPEFLTYFQNEAQLEKSRLLSDRFSAERPKGSFSTLEIQRTEQGDSAMYLCASSLLGGAGANVLTFGAGSRLTVL.

This clone was seen more than once but under ten times. This chain joins TRBV19 and TRBJ1-1; D unclear. The CDR3 spans 13 residues. Germline CDR1 reads LNHDA; CDR2 reads SQIVND (reference sequence). The V gene lost 10 bases and the J gene lost 2 bases, with 14 bases spanning the gap. The CDR3 bases are TGTGCCACTTTACCGGACTCAAACACTGAAGCTTTCTTT. This gives the protein CATLPDSNTEAFF.

There are a few counts of this clone. CDR3 sequence (DNA): TGTGCCAGCTCCCCCCTCAGGGGGGACAAAAACATTCAGTACTTC. Encoded protein: CASSPLRGDKNIQYF. The rearrangement uses TRBV2 and TRBJ2-4, with D possibly matching TRBD1 (7 bases). CDR3 size: 15 residues. CDR1 and CDR2 (germline): SNHLY, FYNNEI. V was cut by 8 bases and J by 3 bases, with 17 bases left in between.

The table lists this clone with a few counts. V gene TRBV9 combines with J gene TRBJ2-1, with TRBD2 identical over 12 bases. Germline CDR1 SGDLS, CDR2 YYNGEE. The ends lost 0 bases at V and 7 bases at J; junction bases unmatched: 2. This CDR3 contains 15 residues. CDR3 loop: CASSVGTSGVNEQFF. The CDR3 coding sequence is TGTGCCAGCAGCGTAGGGACTAGCGGGGTTAATGAGCAGTTCTTC.

The V gene is TRBV15, the J gene TRBJ1-2; no reliable D call. This CDR3 is built from 12 residues. With 1 base removed from V and 0 bases from J, the gap between germline ends came to 0 bases. Germline-derived CDR1 and CDR2 are LNHNV and YYDKDF (reference sequence). CDR3 sequence (DNA): TGTGCCACCAGCAGAGCTAACTATGGCTACACCTTC. This gives the protein CATSRANYGYTF. Full variable domain (outside the CDR3, taken from reference TRBV15 and TRBJ1-2): DAMVIQNPRYQVTQFGKPVTLSCSQTLNHNVMYWYQQKSSQAPKLLFHYYDKDFNNEADTPDNFQSRRPNTSFCFLDIRSPGLGDTAMYLCATSRANYGYTFGSGTRLTVV.

The V and J genes are TRBV5-1 and TRBJ2-7, with D possibly matching TRBD1 (5 bases). The CDR3 runs 13 residues. The germline CDR1 and CDR2 sequences are SGHRS and YFSETQ. Deletions cut 0 bases from V and 4 bases from J, with 8 bases between. This chain's CDR3 is CASSLEGHYEQYF. CDR3 bases: TGCGCCAGCAGCTTGGAGGGGCATTACGAGCAGTACTTC.

The chain uses TRBV9 and TRBJ2-7, with D tentatively TRBD2 (5 bases). This CDR3 has 15 amino acids. V gave up 5 bases and J gave up 2 bases, with 17 bases separating them. Germline assignment: CDR1 SGDLS and CDR2 YYNGEE. The CDR3 region has the DNA TGTGCCAGCAGTATTACGGGAAGCGCTACCTACGAGCAGTACTTC. It yields the protein CASSITGSATYEQYF. Combining the CDR3 with reference TRBV9 and TRBJ2-7 gives the whole variable domain DSGVTQTPKHLITATGQRVTLRCSPRSGDLSVYWYQQSLDQGLQFLIQYYNGEERAKGNILERFSAQQFPDLHSELNLSSLELGDSALYFCASSITGSATYEQYFGPGTRLTVT.

This clone has just a few counts. The chain links TRBV28 to TRBJ2-7, with D maybe TRBD1 (5 bases). In germline, CDR1 is MDHEN, CDR2 SYDVKM. The CDR3 extends over 14 amino acids. V shed 3 bases and J shed 9 bases, with 18 bases lying between them. The CDR3 coding sequence is TGTGCCAGCAGTTTCTTGGACAACTACGAGTGGCAGTACTTC. It specifies CASSFLDNYEWQYF.

This clone has just a few counts. The J gene is TRBJ2-7, the V gene TRBV7-9; 8 bases match TRBD1. CDR1 is SEHNR, CDR2 FQNEAQ, per germline (reference sequence). The CDR3 totals 15 residues. Trimming took 2 bases from V and 3 from J; bases not matched to a gene: 6. The CDR3 DNA reads as TGTGCCAGCAGCTTACCCCTTGGACAGGGCTACGAGCAGTACTTC. Its translation is CASSLPLGQGYEQYF.

This sequence joins TRBV14 and TRBJ2-3; TRBD2 matches at 8 bases. V was clipped by 2 bases and J by 3 bases; unmatched bases: 10. The CDR3 is 17 residues long. Germline assignment: CDR1 SGHDN and CDR2 FVKESK. In DNA, the CDR3 is TGTGCCAGCAGCCAACCCCCGCGGGGGGTTCGAACAGATACGCAGTATTTT. As protein: CASSQPPRGVRTDTQYF. Combining the CDR3 with reference TRBV14 and TRBJ2-3 gives the whole variable domain EAGVTQFPSHSVIEKGQTVTLRCDPISGHDNLYWYRRVMGKEIKFLLHFVKESKQDESGMPNNRFLAERTGGTYSTLKVQPAELEDSGVYFCASSQPPRGVRTDTQYFGPGTRLTVL.